In its sample, the clone carrying this T cell receptor (beta chain) was seen once. In the original processing: How many nucleated cells were present was estimated from reference gene primer amplification. Sequencing used immunoSEQ multiplex PCR; TCRdb keeps in-frame clones, though not all of them. V and J calls and clone size follow that table, whereas D and trimming were derived from the DNA. The table includes about 280,000 clones, more than 75% detected once. The V end was cut by 6 bases, the J end by 4 bases, with 14 bases between. This CDR3 has 13 amino acids. The germline CDR1 and CDR2 sequences are SGHNT and YYREEE (reference sequence). The sample comes from a study of blood T cell repertoires in COVID-19. Looking at the study overall: Sites in the United States, Italy and Spain provided acute and convalescent COVID-19 samples. The analysed material was cDNA or gDNA that came from T cells, B-cell-depleted T cells, or PBMCs.

What was sequenced was peripheral blood. J is TRBJ2-7 and V is TRBV5-4; unclear D gene. The clonotype comes from a man aged 35-49 years with active or convalescent COVID-19. CDR3 in DNA: TGTGCCAGCACCCATGACTTGGGTTACGAGCAGTACTTC. Its translation is CASTHDLGYEQYF.